This T cell receptor (beta chain) was sequenced during a study of regulatory T cells in long-lasting Graves disease listed by TCRdb under 2021. About the full investigation: Newly diagnosed Graves' disease patients had taken antithyroid drugs for less than 3 months. Peripheral blood TCR sequencing and RNA sequencing compared persistent Graves' disease patients with newly diagnosed Graves' disease patients. The study was registered as a clinical trial and conducted in China. A total of roughly 35 samples underwent TCR sequencing: around 13 from persistent and approximately 20 from newly diagnosed Graves' disease patients. On the study overall, not on this receptor specifically: Sequencing and analysis were restricted to the TCR beta chain. More public clonotypes were shared among persistent patients (under 3,000) than among newly diagnosed patients (roughly 1,000). TRBV28, TRBJ1-2 and TRBJ2-5 were preferentially used in persistent disease, while TRBV20-1 and TRBJ2-1 were favored in newly diagnosed disease. The authors noted that the small sample size was a limitation that may lower accuracy. Compared with newly diagnosed patients, persistent Graves' disease patients had lower TCR Shannon entropy and fewer highly expanded clones, which suggests clonal expansion. The study examined only peripheral blood because the primary lesion, thyroid tissue, could not be accessed.

The library was produced with multiplex PCR. This sample was sequenced with an Illumina HiSeq 4000. iRepertoire HTBI primers and Arm-PCR amplification of CDR3 regions were used to construct TCR beta libraries. Before sequencing, the PCR products went through gel purification. In the source study's methods: Gene usage analysis of CDR3 amino acid clonotypes used the roughly 60 TRBV and 14 TRBJ segments found across samples. Filtered high-quality paired reads were merged into contigs using COPE and FqMerger. BLAST was used to align contigs to IMGT TRBV, TRBD and TRBJ reference genes, with CDR3 defined following IMGT. Any clonotype with a frequency above 0.1% was classified as a highly expanded clone. Repertoire diversity was measured by Shannon entropy, and V-J evenness by the Gini coefficient. A clonotype found in more than one individual was treated as public. TCRdb passed the public sequencing reads through fastp at Q25 and MiXCR, retaining productive beta sequences. Entries are consolidated by CDR3 protein sequence, retaining the most common genes and DNA. TCRdb, rather than the study authors, made the V and J calls. This sample is represented by approximately 350,000 distinct CDR3 sequences; roughly 16% of them were singletons. Jointly, the top ten make up roughly 21% of the sample.

The CDR3 goes from the cysteine to the phenylalanine over 19 residues. Only the CDR3 part of the read is kept: 57 bases, read in frame from the first base. Compared with germline, V lacks 5 bases and J lacks 0 bases; bases without a gene match: 18. The germline V gene supplies CDR1 ENHRY and CDR2 SYGVKD. The time point label corresponds to: newly diagnosed GD, antithyroid drugs for less than 3 months. For both TCR sequencing and RNA sequencing, RNA was extracted from PBMCs in TRIzol. The diagnosis of Graves' disease followed American Thyroid Association guidelines. The patients came from an endocrinology department in Xi'an, China. Each patient gave about 9.1 milliliters of peripheral blood, collected in an EDTA anticoagulant tube. PBMCs were isolated by Ficoll Paque Plus density gradient separation without further T cell sorting. An Agilent 2100 Bioanalyzer and agarose gel were used to check RNA quality, while a NanoDrop 2000 measured RNA concentration.

Worth noting for this clonotype: Its antigen remains undetermined. Base qualities were left out, and no much larger clone turns up one base away.

This sample also belongs to another study, concerning T cells in Graves' hyperthyroidism and ophthalmopathy. Drawing on the second study: Stable Graves' hyperthyroidism was defined as no progression to ophthalmopathy during 18 months of follow-up. The hyperthyroidism patients were between 18 and 65 years old and newly diagnosed, with a disease duration of less than 2 months. Exclusion was applied to patients with uncontrolled infections, other autoimmune diseases, pregnancy or lactation. Diagnoses relied on clinical symptoms, serum thyroxine and TRAb, thyroid ultrasound and orbital computed tomography. The TCR CDR3 was subjected to a first round of RT-PCR using the HTBI primer set and the Qiagen OneStep RT-PCR kit. Most expanded thyroid clonotypes (frequency above 0.001) were also found in blood, which suggests that blood repertoires may mirror thyroid immune responses. In cross-validation, a model built on a 13 V-J signature told ophthalmopathy apart from stable hyperthyroidism with roughly 87% sensitivity and roughly 83% specificity, and in testing the same model reached 80%/75%. In validation, progression to ophthalmopathy was predicted by the model with 65% to 71% sensitivity and 72% to 85% specificity, a median of roughly six months before onset. A discovery cohort of around 98 patients, roughly 45 with Graves' ophthalmopathy and 57 with stable Graves' hyperthyroidism, was used to find distinguishing TCR V-J signatures. An independent validation cohort of around 19 hyperthyroidism patients and roughly 16 patients who later progressed to ophthalmopathy tested prospective prediction of ophthalmopathy. The roughly 91 discovery patients were randomly divided into training and test sets at a 7:3 ratio. The study also compared thyroid tissue and blood T-cell repertoires from a handful of Graves' hyperthyroidism patients. Following sampling, methimazole starting at 30 mg daily was given to hyperthyroidism patients, and high-dose intravenous methylprednisolone was given to ophthalmopathy patients. A second multiplex PCR round built the libraries, followed by size selection and purification. Paired-end sequencing of the libraries was performed with 100 bp reads on an Illumina HiSeq2000. SOAPnuke was used to process the raw data, with reads discarded if the reads contained adapters or uncalled bases, had a mean Phred below 15, or lacked an exact constant-primer or identifier match. COPE v1.2.5 was used to merge high-quality paired reads, and clonotypes were defined as unique nucleotide sequences. MiTCR v1.1 was used to align the clonotypes against IMGT TRBV, TRBD and TRBJ reference segments. Analysis was restricted to V-J combinations with a frequency above 0.0001, which covered roughly 99% of repertoires. A TCS score was defined as the ratio between F50 (clonal expansion) and ExV (chaos), using BLOSUM62-based TCRdist between CDR3 peptides within each V-J. Welch's t-statistics and random forest reduced roughly 500 V-J features to about 13, which were used in a naive Bayes classifier (R e1071). Sample size was not statistically predetermined, and blinding of investigators to group allocation was not performed. TCR Vbeta CDR3 sequencing of 135 peripheral blood samples (43 ophthalmopathy, 75 hyperthyroidism and approximately 17 progressor patients) is reported in the paper.

The V and J genes are TRBV10-3 and TRBJ2-7, and TRBD2 aligns with 8 junction nucleotides. The sequencing here drew on peripheral blood mononuclear cells (PBMCs), taken at new diagnosis, from a patient treated with antithyroid drugs. This receptor was identified in a woman aged 18-29 years with Graves disease. Donor details come from another sample of the same person, matched by shared clones. Here is the DNA: TGTGCCATCAGTTCACCCCGGACTAGCTCGGGGTCCCCCTCCTACGAGCAGTACTTC. The translation is CAISSPRTSSGSPSYEQYF.